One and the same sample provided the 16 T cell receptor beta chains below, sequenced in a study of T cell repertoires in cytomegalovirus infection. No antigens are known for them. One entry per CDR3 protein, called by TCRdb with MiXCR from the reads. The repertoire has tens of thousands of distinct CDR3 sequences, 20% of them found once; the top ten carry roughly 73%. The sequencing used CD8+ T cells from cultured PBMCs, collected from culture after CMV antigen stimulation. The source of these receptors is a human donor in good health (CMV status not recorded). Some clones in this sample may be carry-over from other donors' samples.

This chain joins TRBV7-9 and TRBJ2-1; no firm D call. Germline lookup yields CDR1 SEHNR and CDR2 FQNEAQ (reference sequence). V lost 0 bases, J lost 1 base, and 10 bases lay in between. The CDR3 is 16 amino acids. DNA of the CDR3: TGTGCCAGCAGCTTAGCGGGGTCCCCGTCCTACAATGAGCAGTTCTTC. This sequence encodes CASSLAGSPSYNEQFF.

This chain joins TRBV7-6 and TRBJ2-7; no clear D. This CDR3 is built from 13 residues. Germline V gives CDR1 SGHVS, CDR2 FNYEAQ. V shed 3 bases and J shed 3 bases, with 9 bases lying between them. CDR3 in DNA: TGTGCCAGCAGCTTTGATGGGCACTACGAGCAGTACTTC. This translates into CASSFDGHYEQYF.

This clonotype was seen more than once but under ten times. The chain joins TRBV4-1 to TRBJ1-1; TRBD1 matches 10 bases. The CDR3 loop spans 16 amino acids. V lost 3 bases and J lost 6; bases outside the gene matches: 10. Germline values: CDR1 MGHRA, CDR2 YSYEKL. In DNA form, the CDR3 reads TGCGCCAGCAGCCAGCAACTGACAGGGGGCATGGCTGAAGCTTTCTTT. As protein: CASSQQLTGGMAEAFF.

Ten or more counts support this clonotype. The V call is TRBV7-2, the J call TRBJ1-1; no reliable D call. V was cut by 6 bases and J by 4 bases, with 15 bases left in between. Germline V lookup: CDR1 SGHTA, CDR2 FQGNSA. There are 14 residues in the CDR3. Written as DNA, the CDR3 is TGTGCCAGCAGATCGACCTCAGGAGGCACTGAAGCTTTCTTT. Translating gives CASRSTSGGTEAFF. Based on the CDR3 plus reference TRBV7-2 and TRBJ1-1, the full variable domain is GAGVSQSPSNKVTEKGKDVELRCDPISGHTALYWYRQSLGQGLEFLIYFQGNSAPDKSGLPSDRFSAERTGGSVSTLTIQRTQQEDSAVYLCASRSTSGGTEAFFGQGTRLTVV.

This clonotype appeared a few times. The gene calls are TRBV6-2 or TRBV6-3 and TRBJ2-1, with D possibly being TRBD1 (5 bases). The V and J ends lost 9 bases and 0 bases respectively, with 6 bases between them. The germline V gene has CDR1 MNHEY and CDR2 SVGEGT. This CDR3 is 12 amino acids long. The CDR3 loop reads CASQGSYNEQFF. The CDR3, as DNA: TGTGCCAGTCAGGGCTCCTACAATGAGCAGTTCTTC.

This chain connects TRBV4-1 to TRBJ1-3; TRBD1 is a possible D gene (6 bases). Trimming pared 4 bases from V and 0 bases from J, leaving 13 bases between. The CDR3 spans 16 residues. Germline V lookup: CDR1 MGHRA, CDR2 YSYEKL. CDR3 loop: CASSLGGPSSGNTIYF. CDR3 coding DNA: TGCGCCAGCAGCCTCGGGGGGCCCAGCTCTGGAAACACCATATATTTT.

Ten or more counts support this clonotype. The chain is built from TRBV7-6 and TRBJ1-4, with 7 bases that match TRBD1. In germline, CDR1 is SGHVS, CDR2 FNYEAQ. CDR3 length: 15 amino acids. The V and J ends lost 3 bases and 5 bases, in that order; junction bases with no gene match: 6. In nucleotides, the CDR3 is TGTGCCAGCAGCTTGGAAGGGACAGAGAATGAAAAACTGTTTTTT. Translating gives CASSLEGTENEKLFF.

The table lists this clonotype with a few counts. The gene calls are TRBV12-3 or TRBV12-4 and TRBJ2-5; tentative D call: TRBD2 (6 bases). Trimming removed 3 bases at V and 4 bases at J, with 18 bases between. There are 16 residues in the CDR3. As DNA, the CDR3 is TGTGCCAGCAGTTTTTTAACCCGGGCAGCGGGAGAGACCCAGTACTTC. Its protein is CASSFLTRAAGETQYF.

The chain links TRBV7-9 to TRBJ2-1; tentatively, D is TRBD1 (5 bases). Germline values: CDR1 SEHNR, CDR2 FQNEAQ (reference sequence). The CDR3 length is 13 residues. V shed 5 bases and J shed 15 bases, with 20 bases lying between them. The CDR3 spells CASSTRESEYRFF. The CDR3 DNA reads TGTGCCAGCAGCACCAGGGAAAGCGAATACAGGTTCTTC.

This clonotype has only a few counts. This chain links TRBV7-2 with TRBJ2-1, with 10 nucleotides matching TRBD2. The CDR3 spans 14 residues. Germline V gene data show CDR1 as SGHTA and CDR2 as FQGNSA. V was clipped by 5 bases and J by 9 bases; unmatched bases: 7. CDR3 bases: TGTGCCAGCAGCACATCCGGGACTAGCGCTGAGCAGTTCTTC. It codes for CASSTSGTSAEQFF.

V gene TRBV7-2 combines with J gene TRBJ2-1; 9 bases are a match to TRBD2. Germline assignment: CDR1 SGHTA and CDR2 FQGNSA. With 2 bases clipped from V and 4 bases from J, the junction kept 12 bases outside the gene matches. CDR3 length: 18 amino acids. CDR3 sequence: CASSLLIWGSGGYNEQFF. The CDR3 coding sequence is TGTGCCAGCAGCTTATTAATATGGGGTAGCGGGGGATACAATGAGCAGTTCTTC.

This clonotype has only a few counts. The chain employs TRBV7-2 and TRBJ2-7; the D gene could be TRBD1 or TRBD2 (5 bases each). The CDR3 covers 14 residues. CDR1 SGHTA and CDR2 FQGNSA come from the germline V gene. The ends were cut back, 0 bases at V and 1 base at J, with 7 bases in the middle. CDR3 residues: CASSLAGVSYEQYF. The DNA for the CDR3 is TGTGCCAGCAGCTTAGCGGGGGTATCCTACGAGCAGTACTTC. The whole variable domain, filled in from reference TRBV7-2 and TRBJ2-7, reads GAGVSQSPSNKVTEKGKDVELRCDPISGHTALYWYRQSLGQGLEFLIYFQGNSAPDKSGLPSDRFSAERTGGSVSTLTIQRTQQEDSAVYLCASSLAGVSYEQYFGPGTRLTVT.

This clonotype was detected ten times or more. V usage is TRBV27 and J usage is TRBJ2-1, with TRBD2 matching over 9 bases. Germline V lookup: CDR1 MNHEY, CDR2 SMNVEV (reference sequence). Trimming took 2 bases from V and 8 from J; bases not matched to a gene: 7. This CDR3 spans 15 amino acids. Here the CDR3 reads CASSLSAGGFDEQFF. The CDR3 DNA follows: TGTGCCAGCAGTTTAAGTGCGGGGGGGTTCGATGAGCAGTTCTTC.

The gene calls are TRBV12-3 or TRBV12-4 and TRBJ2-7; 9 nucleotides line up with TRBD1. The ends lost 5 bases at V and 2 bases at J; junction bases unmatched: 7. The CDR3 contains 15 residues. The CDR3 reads CASSPRTGDTYEQYF. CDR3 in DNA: TGTGCCAGCAGTCCCCGGACAGGGGATACCTACGAGCAGTACTTC.

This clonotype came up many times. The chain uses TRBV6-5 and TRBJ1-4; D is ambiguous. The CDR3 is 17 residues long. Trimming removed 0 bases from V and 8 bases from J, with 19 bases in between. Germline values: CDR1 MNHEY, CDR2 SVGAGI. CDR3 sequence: CASSYSKPRSSSEKLFF. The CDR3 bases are TGTGCCAGCAGTTACTCGAAGCCGCGGTCCTCGAGCGAAAAACTGTTTTTT.

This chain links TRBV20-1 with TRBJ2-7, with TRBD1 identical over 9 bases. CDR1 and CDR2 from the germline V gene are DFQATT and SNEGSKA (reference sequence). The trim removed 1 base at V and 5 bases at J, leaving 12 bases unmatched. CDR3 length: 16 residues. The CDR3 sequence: CSARGDRDRVSHEQYF. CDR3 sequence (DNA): TGCAGTGCTAGAGGAGACCGGGACAGGGTTTCCCACGAGCAGTACTTC.